This TCR beta chain was sequenced during a study of T cells in tumors after PD-1 blockade. Study-wide context: Patients had no prior checkpoint blockade, systemic immunosuppressants, or anti-cancer therapy within 4 weeks. Blood samples averaged around 110,000 templates (range roughly 24,679-270,000) and 35,000 or so unique clonotypes.

The table came from immunoSEQ multiplex PCR; TCRdb's copy has only in-frame clones and leaves some out. The sample has roughly 35,000 clones, approximately 70% seen once; the top ten hold almost 40%. Concerning this clone itself: Its target is not known.

Study outcomes and limitations: Blood contained roughly two fifths of the tumor's TCR clonotypes.

V lost 7 bases, J lost 0 bases, and 5 bases stayed unmatched. The CDR3 loop spans 14 amino acids. Per the germline V gene, CDR1 is MDHEN and CDR2 is SYDVKM. The sample here was PBMCs, taken after anti-PD-1 treatment. The chain uses TRBV28 and TRBJ1-1; the match to TRBD1 covers 7 bases. The source is a human donor with basal cell carcinoma. For the CDR3, the DNA is TGTGCCAGCATCCCGGGACAGATGAACACTGAAGCTTTCTTT. This sequence encodes CASIPGQMNTEAFF.